This entry lists 11 T cell receptor beta chains sequenced from one sample in a study of cytomegalovirus exposure and HLA in healthy donors. PCR amplification relied on 60 Vbeta primers (plus 13 Jbeta primers). Here immunoSEQ multiplex PCR was the method, and the copy in TCRdb shows in-frame clones only, minus some. The sample table includes over 75,000 clones. Sequenced input: PBMCs. The receptors come from a man in his fifties in good health and CMV-seronegative.

The CDR3 DNA sequence: TGCGCCAGCTGTAAAGGGGCGGCCACTGAAGCTTTCTTT. Its protein product is CASCKGAATEAFF. The V call is TRBV5-1, the J call TRBJ1-1, with D perhaps matching TRBD1 (5 bases). V lost 7 bases, J lost 4 bases, and 14 bases lay in between. This CDR3 has 13 residues. Germline values: CDR1 SGHRS, CDR2 YFSETQ.

This chain uses TRBV19 with TRBJ1-2; maybe TRBD1 (5 bases). Trimming pared 10 bases from V and 4 bases from J, leaving 13 bases between. This CDR3 comprises 12 residues. Germline V gives CDR1 LNHDA, CDR2 SQIVND (reference sequence). CDR3 in amino acids: CATKQGGYGYTF. The CDR3 DNA sequence: TGTGCCACGAAGCAGGGCGGCTATGGCTACACCTTC.

This chain links TRBV28 with TRBJ1-1; unclear D gene. The V gene lost 3 bases and the J gene lost 1 base, with 6 bases spanning the gap. The CDR3 has 13 residues. Germline CDR1 and CDR2: MDHEN and SYDVKM. DNA of the CDR3: TGTGCCAGCAGTTTTACGAGGAACACTGAAGCTTTCTTT. Amino acids: CASSFTRNTEAFF.

The chain combines TRBV6-5 with TRBJ1-4, with no clear D. The CDR3 is 13 amino acids. Germline CDR1 is MNHEY and CDR2 is SVGAGI. Deletions cut 4 bases from V and 15 bases from J, with 18 bases between. As DNA, the CDR3 is TGTGCCAGCAGTTTATTTGGAGGGCTGGGATTGTTTTTT. This gives the protein CASSLFGGLGLFF.

V usage is TRBV4-3 and J usage is TRBJ2-2, with a tentative D call TRBD2 (7 bases). The ends were cut back, 0 bases at V and 6 bases at J, with 14 bases in the middle. The CDR3 covers 16 residues. The V gene's germline CDR1 is LGHNA and CDR2 YSLEER. The CDR3 DNA is TGCGCCAGCAGCCAAGAGGTGGGGGGGGCCCCCGGGGAGCTGTTTTTT. Translation gives CASSQEVGGAPGELFF.

This chain links TRBV28 with TRBJ2-3; 9 positions agree with TRBD1. Germline trimming cut 5 bases from V and 4 bases from J; bases unmatched to any gene: 4. In germline, CDR1 is MDHEN, CDR2 SYDVKM. The CDR3 is 14 amino acids. In nucleotides, the CDR3 is TGTGCCAGCAGTCAACGGACAGGGGCAGATACGCAGTATTTT. Encoded protein: CASSQRTGADTQYF.

The chain links TRBV28 to TRBJ2-4; 7 positions agree with TRBD1. The CDR3 consists of 17 residues. Germline V lookup: CDR1 MDHEN, CDR2 SYDVKM. Germline trimming cut 6 bases from V and 0 bases from J; bases unmatched to any gene: 11. The CDR3 protein is CASSPRTGTLAKNIQYF. CDR3 DNA sequence: TGTGCCAGCAGCCCACGGACAGGAACCCTAGCCAAAAACATTCAGTACTTC. Complete variable domain (other parts from reference TRBV28 and TRBJ2-4): DVKVTQSSRYLVKRTGEKVFLECVQDMDHENMFWYRQDPGLGLRLIYFSYDVKMKEKGDIPEGYSVSREKKERFSLILESASTNQTSMYLCASSPRTGTLAKNIQYFGAGTRLSVL.

This sequence joins TRBV6-5 and TRBJ1-2; the match to TRBD1 covers 11 bases. The CDR3 has 15 amino acids. CDR1 and CDR2 (germline): MNHEY, SVGAGI. The ends lost 2 bases at V and 5 bases at J; junction bases unmatched: 4. The CDR3 DNA follows: TGTGCCAGCAGTTACGGACAGGGGGCTGGGTATGGCTACACCTTC. It yields the protein CASSYGQGAGYGYTF.

The CDR3 DNA follows: TGTGCCAGCAGCCAAGATAGGGGGTCCTACAATGAGCAGTTCTTC. It specifies CASSQDRGSYNEQFF. The chain recombines TRBV4-2 with TRBJ2-1, with D tentatively TRBD1 (6 bases). The CDR3 sequence is 15 residues long. V lost 0 bases and J lost 1, with 7 bases in between. The V gene's germline CDR1 is LGHNA and CDR2 YNFKEQ.

The CDR3 loop is CASSVSGTGSSGNTIYF. Written as DNA, the CDR3 is TGTGCCAGCAGCGTCTCCGGGACAGGGTCCTCTGGAAACACCATATATTTT. The V call is TRBV9, the J call TRBJ1-3; 9 positions agree with TRBD1. Germline V gives CDR1 SGDLS, CDR2 YYNGEE. Germline trimming cut 2 bases from V and 0 bases from J; bases unmatched to any gene: 6. The CDR3 totals 17 residues.

This rearrangement joins TRBV5-6 to TRBJ1-6, with TRBD1 matching 9 bases. This CDR3 has 18 residues. CDR1 is SGHDT and CDR2 is YYEEEE in the germline V gene. V shed 0 bases and J 7 bases; nucleotides not matched to a gene: 11. CDR3 sequence reads: CASSLAVGTGNFNSPLHF. In DNA form, the CDR3 reads TGTGCCAGCAGCTTGGCCGTTGGGACAGGGAATTTCAATTCACCCCTCCACTTT.